The T cell receptor beta chain described here comes from a study of tumor and adjacent non-tumor tissue in lung cancer. Germline CDR1 SGHNT, CDR2 YYREEE (reference sequence). The CDR3 spans 15 residues. Of note for this clonotype: A read error may account for a junction end that differs from germline.

RNA was extracted from bulk tissue without any cell sorting. Distant lung tissue was collected more than 3 cm away from the tumor edge. TCRbeta libraries were built with three rounds of nested PCR, modified from ARM-PCR. TCRdb reanalysed the multiplex PCR reads using MiXCR and keeps one entry per CDR3 protein. The sample records some 66,000 distinct CDR3 sequences, over 60% being singletons. Sequencing was done on a sample of distant non-tumor lung tissue. The chain links TRBV5-4 to TRBJ2-1, with TRBD1 as a possible D gene (7 bases). This clonotype was obtained from an older man with non-small cell lung cancer. The CDR3 bases are TGTGACAGCAGCGTACGGGGGTATATGGGACAGCAACAGTTCTTC. Its translation is CDSSVRGYMGQQQFF. The variable domain in full, completed from reference TRBV5-4 and TRBJ2-1, reads ETGVTQSPTHLIKTRGQQVTLRCSSQSGHNTVSWYQQALGQGPQFIFQYYREEENGRGNFPPRFSGLQFPNYSSELNVNALELDDSALYLCDSSVRGYMGQQQFFGPGTRLTVL.